The 25 T cell receptor beta chains given below trace back to one sample, sequenced in a study of blood T cell repertoires in COVID-19. Here immunoSEQ multiplex PCR was the method, and the copy in TCRdb shows in-frame clones only, minus some. Seen here are more than 60,000 clones, around 90% observed once, and the top ten hold nearly 5%. The sequencing sample was made of peripheral blood. These receptors were taken from a woman of 80 years or more with active or convalescent COVID-19.

The chain recombines TRBV10-1 with TRBJ2-7; perhaps TRBD1 as D (5 bases). Germline CDR1 WNHNN, CDR2 SYGVQD (reference sequence). The V end was cut by 0 bases, the J end by 7 bases, with 10 bases between. This CDR3 is built from 13 residues. The CDR3 sequence is CASSESTTAEQYF. CDR3 DNA: TGCGCCAGCAGTGAGTCCACGACAGCAGAGCAGTACTTC.

This chain uses TRBV30 with TRBJ1-3; TRBD1 matches at 7 bases. The CDR3 has 16 residues. CDR1 and CDR2 from the germline V gene are GTSNPN and SVGIG (reference sequence). Trimming removed 0 bases from V and 3 bases from J; junction bases left unmatched: 8. The CDR3 reads CAWSVKYRGSGNTIYF. The CDR3 bases are TGTGCCTGGAGTGTAAAGTACAGGGGAAGTGGAAACACCATATATTTT. The full variable domain, rest sourced from reference TRBV30 and TRBJ1-3, is SQTIHQWPATLVQPVGSPLSLECTVEGTSNPNLYWYRQAAGRGLQLLFYSVGIGQISSEVPQNLSASRPQDRQFILSSKKLLLSDSGFYLCAWSVKYRGSGNTIYFGEGSWLTVV.

V and J are TRBV6-5 and TRBJ2-2; TRBD2 matches 9 bases. This CDR3 comprises 14 residues. Germline-derived CDR1 and CDR2 are MNHEY and SVGAGI. Losses at the gene ends were 9 bases for V and 5 bases for J; bases not matched to a gene: 7. In DNA form, the CDR3 reads TGTGCCAGTCAGGGACTAGCACCTACCGGGGAGCTGTTTTTT. Translating gives CASQGLAPTGELFF.

This clone was detected only once. The J gene is TRBJ1-5, the V gene TRBV19; D possibly corresponds to TRBD1 (6 bases). Germline CDR1 and CDR2: LNHDA and SQIVND (reference sequence). V lost 7 bases to trimming and J lost 11 bases, with 18 bases between them. This CDR3 region has 13 residues. The CDR3 nucleotides read TGTGCCAGTATTCAACCGGGGGAGGGGGCCCAGCATTTT. Translated, it gives CASIQPGEGAQHF.

The chain recombines TRBV11-2 with TRBJ1-4; 9 bases agree with TRBD1. Looked up from germline, CDR1 is SGHAT and CDR2 is FQNNGV. CDR3 size: 15 residues. The trim removed 2 bases at V and 9 bases at J, leaving 7 bases unmatched. CDR3 region: CASSLNPGQGQKLFF. DNA of the CDR3: TGTGCCAGCAGCTTAAATCCGGGACAGGGACAAAAACTGTTTTTT.

The chain links TRBV19 to TRBJ2-2; possibly TRBD1 for D (6 bases). Trimming stripped 5 bases from V and 2 bases from J, with 12 bases between. CDR3 length: 15 amino acids. Per the germline V gene, CDR1 is LNHDA and CDR2 is SQIVND (reference sequence). In nucleotides, the CDR3 is TGTGCCAGTAGTTCAAGGGGGTCTAACACCGGGGAGCTGTTTTTT. It is translated as CASSSRGSNTGELFF.

This chain joins TRBV6-5 and TRBJ2-7; D is ambiguous. With 6 bases removed from V and 5 bases from J, the gap between germline ends came to 8 bases. CDR1 and CDR2 (germline): MNHEY, SVGAGI. CDR3 length: 11 amino acids. The CDR3 DNA reads as TGTGCCAGCAGCTTGGCCGACGAGCAGTACTTC. It is translated as CASSLADEQYF.

The CDR3 protein is CASRGLAGGSDTQYF. The CDR3 DNA reads as TGTGCCAGCAGAGGACTAGCGGGAGGATCAGATACGCAGTATTTT. The chain combines TRBV6-5 with TRBJ2-3; TRBD2 matches 14 bases. Germline V lookup: CDR1 MNHEY, CDR2 SVGAGI. This CDR3 spans 15 amino acids. After removal of 6 bases from V and 4 bases from J, the junction contained 3 bases not matched to a gene.

The J gene is TRBJ1-6, the V gene TRBV21-1. TRBV21-1 is reported as a pseudogene. CDR3 size: 20 residues. The CDR3 spells CASSKRTGMDSSSYNSPLHF. CDR3 DNA sequence: TGTGCCAGCAGCAAACGGACCGGGATGGATTCGAGCTCCTATAATTCACCCCTCCACTTT.

V gene TRBV4-1 combines with J gene TRBJ1-5; 9 nucleotides align to TRBD1. V shed 0 bases, J shed 7 bases, and the junction held 7 bases outside the gene matches. The CDR3 extends over 16 amino acids. Germline V lookup: CDR1 MGHRA, CDR2 YSYEKL. The CDR3 nucleotides read TGCGCCAGCAGCCAAGATCGGGGACAGGGAAGACAGCCCCAGCATTTT. Residues: CASSQDRGQGRQPQHF.

Points on this clone: The junction departs from germline at one end; a sequencing error may be responsible. This chain joins TRBV9 and TRBJ1-3, with D unresolved. CDR3 length: 15 residues. The V gene's germline CDR1 is SGDLS and CDR2 YYNGEE. CDR3 sequence (DNA): TGTGCCAGCAGCGTAGCGACTCAGAGTGGAGACACCATATATTTT. It translates to CASSVATQSGDTIYF.

The gene calls are TRBV28 and TRBJ1-6, with D tentatively TRBD1 (6 bases). The germline V gene encodes CDR1 MDHEN and CDR2 SYDVKM. This CDR3 is 23 amino acids long. The V end lost 8 bases, the J end lost 0 bases, and 35 bases lay between the germline ends. The DNA of the CDR3 is TGTGCCAGCGGGGAGATCCAGGGGCCCCGAGGCCCAAACTTCAGCTCCTATAATTCACCCCTCCACTTT. Residues: CASGEIQGPRGPNFSSYNSPLHF.

The rearrangement joins TRBV30 to TRBJ2-7, with TRBD1 matching over 9 bases. V gave up 5 bases and J gave up 12 bases; unmatched junction bases: 5. The CDR3 has 10 residues. Per the germline V gene, CDR1 is GTSNPN and CDR2 is SVGIG (reference sequence). The CDR3 is CAWGDRVTYF. The CDR3 nucleotides read TGTGCCTGGGGGGACAGGGTAACGTACTTC.

As DNA, the CDR3 is TGTGCCAGCAGTTTTGACAGACTGAACACTGAAGCTTTCTTT. It encodes CASSFDRLNTEAFF. This sequence joins TRBV28 and TRBJ1-1, with D possibly matching TRBD1 (5 bases). Trimming took off 3 bases at V and 0 bases at J, with 8 bases between the two ends. The CDR3 spans 14 residues. Germline V gene sequence: CDR1 MDHEN, CDR2 SYDVKM.

Only a few counts were recorded for this clone. The V and J genes are TRBV13 and TRBJ2-7, with D possibly TRBD2 on 5 matching bases. The CDR3 spans 15 residues. Trimming shortened V by 4 bases and J by 7 bases, and 20 bases separated the two germline ends. The germline V gene has CDR1 PRHDT and CDR2 FYEKMQ (reference sequence). CDR3 sequence (DNA): TGTGCCAGCAGCTACGGACTGGCACTTGAGGGAGAGCAGTACTTC. Its protein is CASSYGLALEGEQYF.

The chain is built from TRBV30 and TRBJ2-5; D call uncertain. V dropped 3 bases and J dropped 5 bases, with 13 bases sitting between them. The length of the CDR3 is 13 residues. Germline CDR1 reads GTSNPN; CDR2 reads SVGIG (reference sequence). The CDR3 loop is CAWSASNRETQYF. CDR3 nucleotide sequence: TGTGCCTGGAGCGCCTCAAACCGGGAGACCCAGTACTTC.

The genes are TRBV10-1 and TRBJ2-2; 7 nucleotides agree with TRBD2. The CDR3 runs 17 residues. J was trimmed by 5 bases and V by 3 bases; bases with no gene match: 12. The germline gives CDR1 WNHNN, CDR2 SYGVQD (reference sequence). The CDR3 protein is CASSDRVGGSETGELFF. The DNA of the CDR3 is TGCGCCAGCAGTGATAGGGTTGGCGGGAGTGAAACCGGGGAGCTGTTTTTT.

The chain joins TRBV12-3 or TRBV12-4 to TRBJ2-7, with D tentatively TRBD1 (5 bases). This CDR3 is built from 13 residues. The V gene lost 1 base and the J gene lost 5 bases, with 9 bases spanning the gap. The CDR3 reads CASSLGGFNEQYF. The CDR3 DNA follows: TGTGCCAGCAGTTTAGGGGGCTTCAACGAGCAGTACTTC.

The chain employs TRBV3-1 (or the pseudogene TRBV3-2) and TRBJ1-1; 8 bases fit TRBD1. The germline V gene encodes CDR1 LGHDT and CDR2 YNNKEL (reference sequence). The junction had 7 bases not matched to a gene; V was cut back by 5 bases and J by 5 bases. The CDR3 loop spans 14 amino acids. The CDR3 nucleotides read TGTGCCAGCAGCGACCGTCGGACAGGGACTGAAGCTTTCTTT. As protein: CASSDRRTGTEAFF.

This rearrangement joins TRBV6-2 or TRBV6-3 to TRBJ1-5; 9 bases match TRBD1. Germline V gives CDR1 MNHEY, CDR2 SVGEGT. Trimming took 5 bases from V and 7 from J; bases not matched to a gene: 6. The CDR3 sequence is 14 residues long. This CDR3 is CASSTRQGGQPQHF. Here the CDR3 DNA reads TGTGCCAGCAGTACGAGACAGGGGGGGCAGCCCCAGCATTTT.

The rearrangement joins TRBV5-1 to TRBJ2-7; 11 nucleotides match TRBD1. The V segment lost 7 bases and the J segment 4 bases; nucleotides outside the gene matches: 13. Germline assignment: CDR1 SGHRS and CDR2 YFSETQ. This CDR3 region has 16 residues. The CDR3 loop reads CASQPAVGTGGYEQYF. DNA of the CDR3: TGCGCCAGCCAACCTGCGGTCGGGACAGGGGGGTACGAGCAGTACTTC.

This clone showed up just once. The V call is TRBV18, the J call TRBJ1-2; tentatively, D is TRBD1 (5 bases). With 6 bases removed from V and 0 bases from J, the gap between germline ends came to 14 bases. The length of the CDR3 is 15 residues. Looked up from germline, CDR1 is KGHSH and CDR2 is LQKENI. CDR3 bases: TGTGCCAGCTCGAACCAAGGGGTATCTAACTATGGCTACACCTTC. This sequence encodes CASSNQGVSNYGYTF.

The rearrangement joins TRBV7-2 to TRBJ1-4; TRBD1 agrees at 9 bases. V lost 4 bases, J lost 7 bases, and 7 bases stayed unmatched. The CDR3 length is 15 residues. CDR1 and CDR2 (germline): SGHTA, FQGNSA. The CDR3, as DNA: TGTGCCAGCAGCTCCGGACAGGGGAGAATTGAAAAACTGTTTTTT. Its translation: CASSSGQGRIEKLFF.

The CDR3 DNA reads TGTGCCAGCAGCTCCCCGACTGGAGAGCAGTACTTC. This encodes CASSSPTGEQYF. V usage is TRBV7-9 and J usage is TRBJ2-7; D is ambiguous. Germline CDR1 is SEHNR and CDR2 is FQNEAQ (reference sequence). This CDR3 region has 12 residues. Deletions cut 4 bases from V and 7 bases from J, with 11 bases between.

This chain links TRBV5-4 with TRBJ2-7; possibly TRBD1 for D (6 bases). V lost 0 bases to trimming and J lost 5 bases, with 18 bases between them. This CDR3 has 16 residues. Germline V gives CDR1 SGHNT, CDR2 YYREEE (reference sequence). The CDR3 sequence is CASSLAYRQGIDEQYF. The CDR3 DNA reads as TGTGCCAGCAGCTTGGCCTATCGTCAGGGGATCGACGAGCAGTACTTC. The variable domain in full, completed from reference TRBV5-4 and TRBJ2-7, reads ETGVTQSPTHLIKTRGQQVTLRCSSQSGHNTVSWYQQALGQGPQFIFQYYREEENGRGNFPPRFSGLQFPNYSSELNVNALELDDSALYLCASSLAYRQGIDEQYFGPGTRLTVT.